The entry below gives a single TCR beta chain sequence along with its context. The antigen remains unidentified. The CDR3 end is not reached by the read, which stops 3 residues before it; the germline J gene fills it in. Germline values: CDR1 SNHLY, CDR2 FYNNEI. The V gene end was trimmed by 7 bases and the J gene end by 6 bases; junction bases not matched to a gene: 5. The CDR3 spans 14 residues. Clones were read by immunoSEQ multiplex PCR, and TCRdb kept only the in-frame ones, dropping some. Sampling found tens of thousands of clones, none seen once. The data belong to a study of T cell clonality in common variable immunodeficiency. Study observations and caveats: T cell subpopulation sequencing would be needed to explain CVID clonality.

Most patients and controls had Caucasian heritage. J is TRBJ2-3 and V is TRBV2; 12 nucleotides match TRBD2. Sequenced material: peripheral blood mononuclear cells. This TCR was recovered from a person aged 18-69 years in good health. This CDR3 is CASNRLAGADTQYF. CDR3 DNA (partial): TGTGCCAGCAACAGACTAGCGGGAGCGGATACG.